This T cell receptor (beta chain) was documented in a study of identifying expanded T cells in peripheral blood (dated by TCRdb to about 2019). About the full investigation: Four technical replicates, made by sequencing separate aliquots from the same pool of genomic DNA, were compared pairwise. What the research found in general, with its limitations: In all healthy donors, the variance in clone template counts between samples taken around two weeks apart rose significantly as total template count increased. Roughly 1.2 differentially abundant clones were flagged by the binomial model between technical replicates, whereas about 15 and 19 were flagged over approximately two weeks and four weeks, respectively. Across all healthy-donor time intervals, the beta-binomial model significantly cut both the number of clones called differentially abundant and the false-positive rate. It was expected by the authors that biological variance in healthy repertoires might increase further over much longer intervals, such as months to years.

For this clone: No cognate antigen has been identified for it. No base-level quality is on record; no much larger clone is a single base apart.

During the collection period, no infections or other immune events were recorded for the healthy donors. Blood repertoires from healthy donors were used as a training cohort for calibrating time-dependent variance in a beta-binomial model of differential abundance of T-cell clones. There were around ten healthy donors in the training cohort, of whom 3 were female and 7 were male. Donor ages ranged from about 29 to 65 years, with an average of about 41 years. Whole blood was collected from each healthy donor at three time points spaced 2 to 3 weeks apart and obtained from a commercial supplier. Genomic DNA was extracted from unsorted whole blood for immunosequencing. TCRbeta CDR3 regions were profiled with the immunoSEQ Assay using bias-controlled multiplex PCR amplification of genomic DNA. The original pipeline was this. The absolute abundance of each unique TCRbeta CDR3 region was quantified after sequences were collapsed and filtered. Differential abundance was tested with a binomial (Fisher-equivalent) model and with a beta-binomial model adding time-dependent variance fitted from healthy donors. Clones with fewer than 5 combined templates were removed, and differential abundance was called for clones with a Benjamini-Hochberg FDR below 0.01. Using the form v = (b*log(k)+a)^2, the beta-binomial variance was modeled as a function of the total template count across the two samples. Sourced from immuneACCESS, this table was stored by TCRdb with only in-frame sequences that have V and J called. A share of the clones is absent; for the studies checked, an unresolved V gene accounts for under half, and the remainder has no known explanation. V, J and clone size are taken as reported in that table, and D and trimming were inferred from the DNA itself. The sample table contains about 80,000 clones; only one count was recorded for approximately 90% of them. The top ten constitute around 20% of the sample.

The germline V gene (reference sequence) gives CDR1 as LNHDA and CDR2 as SQIVND. V and J are truncated by 7 bases and 7 bases respectively, leaving an intervening sequence of 19 bases. The CDR3 numbers 14 residues from cysteine through phenylalanine. Just the 42-base CDR3 DNA is kept, in frame starting at base 1. This chain is built from TRBV19 and TRBJ1-1; no confident D gene assignment can be made. Sequencing was done on a sample of blood. This TCR came from a person aged 18 to 70 in good health. The CDR3 region has the sequence CASTQVGGLSEAFF. The DNA reads as follows: TGTGCCAGTACCCAAGTTGGAGGGTTGAGTGAAGCTTTCTTT. The variable domain in full, with residues beyond the CDR3 obtained from the reference TRBV19 and TRBJ1-1 genes, is DGGITQSPKYLFRKEGQNVTLSCEQNLNHDAMYWYRQDPGQGLRLIYYSQIVNDFQKGDIAEGYSVSREKKESFPLTVTSAQKNPTAFYLCASTQVGGLSEAFFGQGTRLTVV.